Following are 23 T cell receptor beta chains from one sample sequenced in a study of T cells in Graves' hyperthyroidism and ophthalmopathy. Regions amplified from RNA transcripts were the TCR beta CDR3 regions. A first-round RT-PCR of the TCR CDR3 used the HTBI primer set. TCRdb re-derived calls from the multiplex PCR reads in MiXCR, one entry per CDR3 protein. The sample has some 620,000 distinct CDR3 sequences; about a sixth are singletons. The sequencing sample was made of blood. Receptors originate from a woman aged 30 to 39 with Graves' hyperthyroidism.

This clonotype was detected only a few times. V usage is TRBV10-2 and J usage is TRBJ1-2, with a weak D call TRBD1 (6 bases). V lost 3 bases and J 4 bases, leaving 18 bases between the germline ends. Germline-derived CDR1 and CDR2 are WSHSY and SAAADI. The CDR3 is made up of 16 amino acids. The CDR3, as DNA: TGCGCCAGCAGTGAAGGGGCGGGGGCGCAAGGCTATGGCTACACCTTC. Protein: CASSEGAGAQGYGYTF.

CDR3 bases: TGTGCCAGCAAAGGGACAGGTATCGCCTATGGCTACACCTTC. Protein sequence: CASKGTGIAYGYTF. The V call is TRBV12-3 or TRBV12-4, the J call TRBJ1-2, with TRBD1 matching 8 bases. V was clipped by 7 bases and J by 4 bases; unmatched bases: 8. The CDR3 extends over 14 amino acids.

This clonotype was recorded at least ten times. In DNA, the CDR3 is TGCAGTGCCCCGGGGGGGGACCAAGAGACCCAGTACTTC. Its protein is CSAPGGDQETQYF. The V and J genes are TRBV20-1 and TRBJ2-5; 8 bases agree with TRBD2. The CDR3 length is 13 residues. The germline CDR1 and CDR2 sequences are DFQATT and SNEGSKA (reference sequence). Losses at the gene ends were 6 bases for V and 0 bases for J; bases not matched to a gene: 3.

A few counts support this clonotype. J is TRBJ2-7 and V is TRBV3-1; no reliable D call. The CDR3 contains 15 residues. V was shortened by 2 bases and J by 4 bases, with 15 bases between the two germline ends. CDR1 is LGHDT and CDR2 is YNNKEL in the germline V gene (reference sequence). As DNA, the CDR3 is TGTGCCAGCAGCCAATCGGTAGGGAATTTATACGAGCAGTACTTC. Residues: CASSQSVGNLYEQYF.

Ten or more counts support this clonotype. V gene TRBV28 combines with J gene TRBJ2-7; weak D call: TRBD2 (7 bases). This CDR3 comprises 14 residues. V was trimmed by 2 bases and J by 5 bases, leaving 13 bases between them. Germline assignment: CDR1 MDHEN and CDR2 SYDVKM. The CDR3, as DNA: TGTGCCAGCAGTTTAGGGGGGCGGGGGAACGAGCAGTACTTC. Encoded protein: CASSLGGRGNEQYF.

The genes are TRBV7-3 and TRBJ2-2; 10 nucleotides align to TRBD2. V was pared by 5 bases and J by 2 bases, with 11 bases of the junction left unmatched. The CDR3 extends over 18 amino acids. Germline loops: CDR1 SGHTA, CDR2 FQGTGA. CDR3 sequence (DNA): TGTGCCAGCAGCGCCCTGACTAGCGGGTGGATAAACACCGGGGAGCTGTTTTTT. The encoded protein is CASSALTSGWINTGELFF.

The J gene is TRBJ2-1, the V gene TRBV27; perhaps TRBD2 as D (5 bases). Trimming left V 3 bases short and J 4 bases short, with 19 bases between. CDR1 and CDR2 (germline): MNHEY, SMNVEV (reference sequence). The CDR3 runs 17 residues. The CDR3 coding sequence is TGTGCCAGCAGTTTTCTAACTAGTATCCCGAGGTACAATGAGCAGTTCTTC. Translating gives CASSFLTSIPRYNEQFF.

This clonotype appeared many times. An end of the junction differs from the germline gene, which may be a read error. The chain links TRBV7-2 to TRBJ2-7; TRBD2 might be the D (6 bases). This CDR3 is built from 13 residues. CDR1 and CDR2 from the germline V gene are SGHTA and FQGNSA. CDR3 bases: TGTGCCAGCAGCCTAGCGAGCGCCTACGAGCAGTACTTC. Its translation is CASSLASAYEQYF.

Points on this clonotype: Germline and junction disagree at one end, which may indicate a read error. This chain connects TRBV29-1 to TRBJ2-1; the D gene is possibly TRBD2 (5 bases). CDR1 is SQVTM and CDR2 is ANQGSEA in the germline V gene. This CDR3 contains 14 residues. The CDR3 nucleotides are TGCAGCGTTGAACGCCGGGATAGGTACAATGAGCAGTCCTTC. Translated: CSVERRDRYNEQSF.

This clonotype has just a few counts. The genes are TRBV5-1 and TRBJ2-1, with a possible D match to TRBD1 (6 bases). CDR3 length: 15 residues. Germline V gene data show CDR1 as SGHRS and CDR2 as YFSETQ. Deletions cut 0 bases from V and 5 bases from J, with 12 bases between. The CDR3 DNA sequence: TGCGCCAGCAGCTTGGATACAGGGACCGACAATGAGCAGTTCTTC. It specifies CASSLDTGTDNEQFF.

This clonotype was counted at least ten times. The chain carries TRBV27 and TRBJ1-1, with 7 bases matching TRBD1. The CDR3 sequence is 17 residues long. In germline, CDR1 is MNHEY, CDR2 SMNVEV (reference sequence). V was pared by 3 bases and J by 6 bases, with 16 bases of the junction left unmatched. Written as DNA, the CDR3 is TGTGCCAGCAGTTTCCGCGCGACAGGGAGGGGGATAGCTGAAGCTTTCTTT. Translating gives CASSFRATGRGIAEAFF.

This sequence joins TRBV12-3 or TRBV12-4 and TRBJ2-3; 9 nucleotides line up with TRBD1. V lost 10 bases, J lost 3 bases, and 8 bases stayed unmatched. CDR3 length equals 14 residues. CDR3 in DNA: TGTGCCACTCGAGGACAGGGGAGGACAGATACGCAGTATTTT. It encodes CATRGQGRTDTQYF.

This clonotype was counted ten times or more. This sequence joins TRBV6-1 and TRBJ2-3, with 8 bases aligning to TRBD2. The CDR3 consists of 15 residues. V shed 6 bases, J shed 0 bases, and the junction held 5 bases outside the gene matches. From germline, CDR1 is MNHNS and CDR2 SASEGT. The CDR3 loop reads CASRALAGSTDTQYF. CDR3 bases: TGTGCCAGCAGGGCCCTAGCGGGTAGCACAGATACGCAGTATTTT.

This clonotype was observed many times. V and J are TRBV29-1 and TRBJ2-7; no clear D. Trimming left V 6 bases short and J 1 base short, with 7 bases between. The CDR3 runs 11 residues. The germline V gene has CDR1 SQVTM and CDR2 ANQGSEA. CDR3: CSVTVSYEQYF. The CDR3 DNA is TGCAGCGTCACGGTGTCCTACGAGCAGTACTTC.

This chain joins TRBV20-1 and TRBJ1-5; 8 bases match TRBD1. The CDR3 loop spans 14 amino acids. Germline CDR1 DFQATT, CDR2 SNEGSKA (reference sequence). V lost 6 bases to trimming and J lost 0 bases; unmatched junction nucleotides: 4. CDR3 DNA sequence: TGCAGTGCCGACAGGGGCGTTAGCAATCAGCCCCAGCATTTT. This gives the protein CSADRGVSNQPQHF.

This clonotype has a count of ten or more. This CDR3 reads CASSLVRSSGDQETQYF. Written as DNA, the CDR3 is TGTGCCAGCAGCTTAGTAAGGTCCAGCGGGGACCAAGAGACCCAGTACTTC. The chain couples TRBV7-2 to TRBJ2-5; 7 bases fit TRBD2. V lost 1 base to trimming and J lost 0 bases; unmatched junction nucleotides: 8. The CDR3 runs to 17 residues. Germline V lookup: CDR1 SGHTA, CDR2 FQGNSA.

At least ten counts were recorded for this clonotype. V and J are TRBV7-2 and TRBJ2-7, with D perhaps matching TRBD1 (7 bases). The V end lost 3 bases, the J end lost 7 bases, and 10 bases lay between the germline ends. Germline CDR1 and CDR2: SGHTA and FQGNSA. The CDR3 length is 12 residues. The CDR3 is CASSFRGEEQYF. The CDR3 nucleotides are TGTGCCAGCAGCTTCAGGGGGGAAGAGCAGTACTTC.

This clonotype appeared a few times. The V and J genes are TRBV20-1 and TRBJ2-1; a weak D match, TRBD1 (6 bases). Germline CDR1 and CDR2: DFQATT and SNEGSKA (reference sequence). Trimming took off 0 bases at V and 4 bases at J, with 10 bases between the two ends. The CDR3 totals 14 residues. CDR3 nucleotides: TGCAGTGCTAGAGATGACAGGTTGTACAATGAGCAGTTCTTC. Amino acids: CSARDDRLYNEQFF.

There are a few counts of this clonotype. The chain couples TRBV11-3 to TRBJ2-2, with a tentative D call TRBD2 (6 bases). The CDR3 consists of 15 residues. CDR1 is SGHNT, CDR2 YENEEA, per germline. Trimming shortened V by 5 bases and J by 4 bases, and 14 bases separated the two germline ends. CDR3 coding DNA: TGTGCCAGCAGCCAAGCCGGGGGATCCACCGGGGAGCTGTTTTTT. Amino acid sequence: CASSQAGGSTGELFF.

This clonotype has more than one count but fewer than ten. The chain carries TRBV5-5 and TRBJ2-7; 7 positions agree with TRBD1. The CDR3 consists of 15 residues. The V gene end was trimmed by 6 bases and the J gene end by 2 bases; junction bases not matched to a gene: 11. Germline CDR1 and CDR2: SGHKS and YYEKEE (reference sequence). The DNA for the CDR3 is TGTGCCAGCACCAGGACCGGGACAGATACCTACGAGCAGTACTTC. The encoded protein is CASTRTGTDTYEQYF. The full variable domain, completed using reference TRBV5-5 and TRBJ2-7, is DAGVTQSPTHLIKTRGQQVTLRCSPISGHKSVSWYQQVLGQGPQFIFQYYEKEERGRGNFPDRFSARQFPNYSSELNVNALLLGDSALYLCASTRTGTDTYEQYFGPGTRLTVT.

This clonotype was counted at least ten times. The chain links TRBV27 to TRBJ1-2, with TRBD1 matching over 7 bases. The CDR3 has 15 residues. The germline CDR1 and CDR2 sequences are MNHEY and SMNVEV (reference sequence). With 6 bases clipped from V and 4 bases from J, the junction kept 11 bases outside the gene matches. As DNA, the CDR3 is TGTGCCAGCAGCGACTCAGGGGCAGGGGGCTATGGCTACACCTTC. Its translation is CASSDSGAGGYGYTF.

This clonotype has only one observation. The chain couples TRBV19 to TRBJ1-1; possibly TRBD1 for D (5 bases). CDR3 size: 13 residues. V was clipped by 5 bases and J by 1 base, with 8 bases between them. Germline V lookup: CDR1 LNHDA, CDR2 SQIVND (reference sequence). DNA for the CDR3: TGTGCCAGTAGTTGGACAACGAACACTGAAGCTTTCTTT. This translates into CASSWTTNTEAFF.

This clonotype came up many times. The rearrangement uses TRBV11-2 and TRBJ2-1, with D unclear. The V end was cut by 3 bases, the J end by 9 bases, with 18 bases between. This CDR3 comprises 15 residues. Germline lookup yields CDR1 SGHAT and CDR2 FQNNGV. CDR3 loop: CASSFLASHAGEQFF. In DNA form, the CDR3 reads TGTGCCAGCAGCTTCTTAGCTAGTCATGCCGGTGAGCAGTTCTTC. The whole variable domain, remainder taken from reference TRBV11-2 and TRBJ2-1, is EAGVAQSPRYKIIEKRQSVAFWCNPISGHATLYWYQQILGQGPKLLIQFQNNGVVDDSQLPKDRFSAERLKGVDSTLKIQPAKLEDSAVYLCASSFLASHAGEQFFGPGTRLTVL.